A selection of T cell receptor beta chains follows, all from one sample in a study of T-cell memory formation after mild COVID-19. From the 5' RACE reads, TCRdb called clonotypes with MiXCR, one entry per CDR3 protein. The profile shows fewer than 450,000 distinct CDR3 sequences, 21% of them singletons. The sequenced sample consisted of PBMCs or a T cell subset sorted from them (not recorded which). These receptors came from an adult woman who had mild COVID-19 (a few samples of this study predate the infection). Cell type and time point are not known. The CDR3 runs from the conserved cysteine through the conserved F or W. A D gene is named only where the DNA matches it firmly. Clone size appears in some rows only: once, few, many, or a class for an expanded clone.

TRBJ2-1	TRBV19	few	TRBD1	TGTGCCAGTAGTATCGACAGGGCATTATACAATGAGCAGTTCTTC	CASSIDRALYNEQFF
TRBJ2-7	TRBV4-1	few	NA	TGCGCCAGCAGCCCTAAGGGAGGGGGCGGGCCCAGCTCCTACGAGCAGTACTTC	CASSPKGGGGPSSYEQYF
TRBJ2-1	TRBV5-1	many	TRBD1	TGCGCCAGCAGCTCGGGACAGCCCACCTCCTACAATGAGCAGTTCTTC	CASSSGQPTSYNEQFF
TRBJ2-7	TRBV2	NA	TRBD2	TGTGCCAGCAGTGCAGGGACTAGCGGTAACGAGCAGTACTTC	CASSAGTSGNEQYF
TRBJ2-1	TRBV24-1	NA	TRBD1	TGTGCCACCAGTGACGAAAACAGGGGTAGTTCCTACAATGAGCAGTTCTTC	CATSDENRGSSYNEQFF
TRBJ2-3	TRBV5-1	NA	NA	TGCGCCAGCAGCTTGGGCAGGGTAACAGATACGCAGTATTTT	CASSLGRVTDTQYF
TRBJ2-5	TRBV6-5	few	NA	TGTGCCAGCAGTTCAACAATAGCGGTGACGGTGGAGACCCAGTACTTC	CASSSTIAVTVETQYF
TRBJ2-5	TRBV5-1	NA	TRBD2	TGCGCCAGCAGCCCGGGAGGGACTAGCGGGCAAGAGACCCAGTACTTC	CASSPGGTSGQETQYF
TRBJ2-7	TRBV18	NA	TRBD2	TGTGCCAGCTCACCAGTTGGGCTAGCGGAGCCCTACGAGCAGTACTTC	CASSPVGLAEPYEQYF
TRBJ2-6	TRBV29-1	NA	TRBD1	TGCAGCGTTGAAGACCCCGACAGGGTCTACGTCTCTGGGGCCAACGTCCTGACTTTC	CSVEDPDRVYVSGANVLTF
TRBJ1-2	TRBV29-1	few	NA	TGCAGCGCCATCGGGACTAACTATGGCTACACCTTC	CSAIGTNYGYTF
TRBJ2-2	TRBV29-1	few	NA	TGCAGCGTTGAACGTAGGGGGGAGCTGTTTTTT	CSVERRGELFF
TRBJ2-3	TRBV6-2/TRBV6-3	NA	TRBD1	TGTGCCAGCAGTTCAGGACAGGATGAAACAGATACGCAGTATTTT	CASSSGQDETDTQYF
TRBJ1-5	TRBV4-2	few	NA	TGTGCCAGCAGCCAAGATCATGTGTTCTATAGCAATCAGCCCCAGCATTTT	CASSQDHVFYSNQPQHF
TRBJ2-5	TRBV20-1	few	NA	TGCAGTGCTAAGTGGGCCATCGGGAGGACCCAGTACTTC	CSAKWAIGRTQYF
TRBJ2-3	TRBV6-5	NA	NA	TGTGCCAGCAGTTATTTACAGGGTCGAAAGGGTAGCACAGATACGCAGTATTTT	CASSYLQGRKGSTDTQYF
TRBJ2-3	TRBV20-1	NA	TRBD2	TGCAGTGCCCTCGAACCTGTTAGCGGGGATGATACGCAGTATTTT	CSALEPVSGDDTQYF